This TCR beta chain stems from a study of long-term antiretroviral therapy in people with HIV. Survey level was the resolution at which the v3.0 immunoSEQ assay ran. Clones were read by immunoSEQ multiplex PCR, and TCRdb kept only the in-frame ones, dropping some. The profile shows tens of thousands of clones, 82% of them singletons. Per the germline V gene, CDR1 is MDHEN and CDR2 is SYDVKM. The CDR3 sequence is 12 residues long. Trimming removed 7 bases at V and 3 bases at J, with 9 bases between. The input for sequencing was unsorted PBMCs, taken 0.6 years after starting antiretroviral therapy. This rearrangement joins TRBV28 to TRBJ1-2, with a tentative D call TRBD1 (6 bases). This clonotype was sampled from a man between 18 and 35 years old with HIV. The CDR3 DNA is TGTGCCAGCACACAGGGCTACTATGGCTACACCTTC. Protein: CASTQGYYGYTF.